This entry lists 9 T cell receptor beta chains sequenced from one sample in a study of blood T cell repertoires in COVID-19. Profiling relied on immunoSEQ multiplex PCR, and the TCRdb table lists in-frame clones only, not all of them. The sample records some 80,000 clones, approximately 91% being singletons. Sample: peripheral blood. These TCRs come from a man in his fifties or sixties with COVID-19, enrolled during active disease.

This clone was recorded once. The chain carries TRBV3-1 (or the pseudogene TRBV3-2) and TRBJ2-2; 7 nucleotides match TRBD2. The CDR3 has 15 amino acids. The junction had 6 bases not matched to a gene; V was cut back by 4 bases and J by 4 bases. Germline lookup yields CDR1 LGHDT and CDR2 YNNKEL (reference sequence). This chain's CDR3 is CASSPSGKGTGELFF. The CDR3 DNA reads TGTGCCAGCAGCCCAAGCGGGAAGGGCACCGGGGAGCTGTTTTTT.

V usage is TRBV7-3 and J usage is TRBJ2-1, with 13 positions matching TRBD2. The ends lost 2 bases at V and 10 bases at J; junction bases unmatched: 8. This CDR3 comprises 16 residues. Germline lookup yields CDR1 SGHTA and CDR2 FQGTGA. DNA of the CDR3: TGTGCCAGCAGCTTAGGGACTAGCGGGATCCGGGGGGAGCAGTTCTTC. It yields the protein CASSLGTSGIRGEQFF.

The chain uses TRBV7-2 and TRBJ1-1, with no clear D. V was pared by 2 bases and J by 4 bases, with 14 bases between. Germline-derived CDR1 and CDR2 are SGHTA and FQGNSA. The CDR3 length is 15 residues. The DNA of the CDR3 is TGTGCCAGCAGCTTACATATTCCGGGAAGCACTGAAGCTTTCTTT. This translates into CASSLHIPGSTEAFF. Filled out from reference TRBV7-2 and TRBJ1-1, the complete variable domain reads GAGVSQSPSNKVTEKGKDVELRCDPISGHTALYWYRQSLGQGLEFLIYFQGNSAPDKSGLPSDRFSAERTGGSVSTLTIQRTQQEDSAVYLCASSLHIPGSTEAFFGQGTRLTVV.

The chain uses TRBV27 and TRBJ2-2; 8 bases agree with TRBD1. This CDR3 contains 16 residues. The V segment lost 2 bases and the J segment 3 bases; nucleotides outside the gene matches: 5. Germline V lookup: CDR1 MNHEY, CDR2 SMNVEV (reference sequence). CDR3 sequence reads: CASSLGQGGDTGELFF. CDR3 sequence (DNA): TGTGCCAGCAGTTTAGGACAGGGCGGGGACACCGGGGAGCTGTTTTTT.

CDR3 bases: TGCAGTGCTAGTCGTCTAGCGGGAGGGTACCAAGAGACCCAGTACTTC. As protein: CSASRLAGGYQETQYF. This sequence joins TRBV20-1 and TRBJ2-5; 12 positions match TRBD2. V lost 3 bases, J lost 0 bases, and 5 bases stayed unmatched. Germline loops: CDR1 DFQATT, CDR2 SNEGSKA (reference sequence). This CDR3 has 16 residues.

DNA of the CDR3: TGTGCCAGTAGTGCCCTAGCGGGAGGGAAAGAGACCCAGTACTTC. Its protein is CASSALAGGKETQYF. This sequence joins TRBV19 and TRBJ2-5; TRBD2 agrees at 12 bases. The CDR3 has 15 amino acids. V dropped 5 bases and J dropped 3; count of bases not matched to a gene: 4. The germline V gene encodes CDR1 LNHDA and CDR2 SQIVND (reference sequence).

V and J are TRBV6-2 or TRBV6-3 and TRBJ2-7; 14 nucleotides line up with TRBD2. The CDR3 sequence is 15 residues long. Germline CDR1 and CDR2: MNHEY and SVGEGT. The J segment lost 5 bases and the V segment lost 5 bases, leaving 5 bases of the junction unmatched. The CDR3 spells CASSTRLAGGHEQYF. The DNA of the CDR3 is TGTGCCAGCAGTACACGACTAGCGGGAGGGCACGAGCAGTACTTC.

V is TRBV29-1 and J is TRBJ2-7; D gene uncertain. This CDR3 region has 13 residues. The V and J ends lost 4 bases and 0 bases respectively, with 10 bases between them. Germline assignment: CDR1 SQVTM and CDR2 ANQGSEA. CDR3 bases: TGCAGCGTTGTAATGAGAGTCTCCTACGAGCAGTACTTC. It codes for CSVVMRVSYEQYF.

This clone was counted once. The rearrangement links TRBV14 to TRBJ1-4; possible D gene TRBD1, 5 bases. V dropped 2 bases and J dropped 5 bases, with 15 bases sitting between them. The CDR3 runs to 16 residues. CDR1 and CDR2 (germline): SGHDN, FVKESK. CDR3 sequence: CASSQTGRGTNEKLFF. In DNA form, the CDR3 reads TGTGCCAGCAGCCAAACTGGCCGGGGGACGAATGAAAAACTGTTTTTT.